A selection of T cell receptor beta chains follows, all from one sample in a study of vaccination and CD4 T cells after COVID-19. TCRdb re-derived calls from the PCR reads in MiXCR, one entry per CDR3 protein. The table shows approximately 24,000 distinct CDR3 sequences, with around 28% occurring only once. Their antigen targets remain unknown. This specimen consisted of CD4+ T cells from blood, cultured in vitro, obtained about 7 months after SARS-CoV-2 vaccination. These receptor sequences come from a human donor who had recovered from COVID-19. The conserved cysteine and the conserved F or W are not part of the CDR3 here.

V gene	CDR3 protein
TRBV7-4	ASSLGVLSNQPQH
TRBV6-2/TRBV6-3	ASRYGPGQETQY
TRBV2	ASRNGTTSEQY
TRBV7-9	ASSAGTGLHGYT
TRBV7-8	ASSYTSTQPQH
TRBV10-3	AISRGTEAF
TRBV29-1	SVQGISYNEQF
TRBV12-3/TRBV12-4	ASTGLAQETQY
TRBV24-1	ATSDPGGQETQY
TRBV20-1	SASLGLAGAPWQF
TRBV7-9	ASSRLAGGRNEQF
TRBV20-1	SAGGGLAGVAEQY
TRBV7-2	ASSLLLDPGELF
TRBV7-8	ASALLAGDVYEQY
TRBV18	ASSLNAGGPQETQY
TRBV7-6	ASSAQRLAGDDTQY
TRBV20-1	SAKTTGSNQPQH
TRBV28	ASLGTSGNYEQY
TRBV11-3	VGREGPRISSEQY
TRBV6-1	ASSTTYSNQPQH
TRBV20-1	SARDFTSGSSYEQY
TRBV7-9	ASSSRDGHQETQY
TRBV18	ASSPGRIPTDTQY
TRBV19	ASSIENNNQPQH
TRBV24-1	ATSGWTDTYNEQF
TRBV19	ASGLYSVGYT
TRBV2	ANKGLTSTDTQY
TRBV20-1	SARERVYEPQH
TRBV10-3	ATRRGETDTQY
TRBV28	ASSPRGKRREGETQY
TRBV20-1	SAGGRRETQY
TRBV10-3	AINGLESSSYNEQF
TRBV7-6	ASSLVTSFAYNEQF
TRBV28	ASSFARGGNQPQH